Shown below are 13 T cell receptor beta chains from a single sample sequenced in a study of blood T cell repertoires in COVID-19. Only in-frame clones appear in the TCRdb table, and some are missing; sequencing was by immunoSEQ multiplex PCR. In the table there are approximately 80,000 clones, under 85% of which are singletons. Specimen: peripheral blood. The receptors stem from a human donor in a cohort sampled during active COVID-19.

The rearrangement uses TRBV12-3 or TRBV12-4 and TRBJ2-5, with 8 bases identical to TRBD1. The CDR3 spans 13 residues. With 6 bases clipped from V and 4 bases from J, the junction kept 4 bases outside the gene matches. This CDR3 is CASSRGHGETQYF. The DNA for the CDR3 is TGTGCCAGCAGCAGGGGGCACGGAGAGACCCAGTACTTC.

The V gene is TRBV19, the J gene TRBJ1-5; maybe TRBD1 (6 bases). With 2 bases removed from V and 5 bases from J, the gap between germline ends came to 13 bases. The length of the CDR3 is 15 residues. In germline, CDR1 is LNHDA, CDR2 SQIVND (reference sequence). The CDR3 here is CASSITPGGHQPQHF. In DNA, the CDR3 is TGTGCCAGTAGTATAACTCCCGGGGGGCATCAGCCCCAGCATTTT.

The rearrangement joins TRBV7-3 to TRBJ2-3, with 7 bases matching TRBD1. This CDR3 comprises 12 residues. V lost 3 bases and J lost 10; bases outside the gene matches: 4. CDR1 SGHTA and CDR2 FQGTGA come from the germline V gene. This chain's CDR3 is CASSFQTGPQYF. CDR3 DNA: TGTGCCAGCAGCTTTCAGACAGGGCCGCAGTATTTT.

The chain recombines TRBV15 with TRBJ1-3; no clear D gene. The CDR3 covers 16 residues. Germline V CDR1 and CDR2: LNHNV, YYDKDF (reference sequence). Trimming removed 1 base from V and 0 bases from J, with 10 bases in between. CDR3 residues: CATSRAGASSGNTIYF. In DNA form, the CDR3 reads TGTGCCACCAGCAGAGCGGGAGCGAGCTCTGGAAACACCATATATTTT. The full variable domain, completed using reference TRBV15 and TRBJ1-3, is DAMVIQNPRYQVTQFGKPVTLSCSQTLNHNVMYWYQQKSSQAPKLLFHYYDKDFNNEADTPDNFQSRRPNTSFCFLDIRSPGLGDTAMYLCATSRAGASSGNTIYFGEGSWLTVV.

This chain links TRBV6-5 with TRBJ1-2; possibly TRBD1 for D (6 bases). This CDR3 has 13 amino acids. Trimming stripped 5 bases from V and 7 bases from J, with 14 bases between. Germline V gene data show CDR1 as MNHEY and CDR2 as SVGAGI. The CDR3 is CASSITGRGGYTF. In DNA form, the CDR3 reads TGTGCCAGCAGTATAACAGGGCGAGGTGGCTACACCTTC.

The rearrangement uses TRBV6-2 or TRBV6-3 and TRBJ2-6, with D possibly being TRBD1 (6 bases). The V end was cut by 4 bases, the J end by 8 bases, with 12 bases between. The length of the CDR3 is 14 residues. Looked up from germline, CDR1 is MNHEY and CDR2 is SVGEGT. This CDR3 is CASSSTGKTNVLTF. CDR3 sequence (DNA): TGTGCCAGCAGTTCCACAGGGAAAACCAACGTCCTGACTTTC.

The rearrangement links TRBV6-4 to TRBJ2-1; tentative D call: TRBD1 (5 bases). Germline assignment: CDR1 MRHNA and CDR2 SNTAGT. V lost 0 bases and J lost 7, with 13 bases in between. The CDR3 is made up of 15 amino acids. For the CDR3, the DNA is TGTGCCAGCAGTGACTCGAGTAGGGGTTCGAATGAGCAGTTCTTC. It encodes CASSDSSRGSNEQFF.

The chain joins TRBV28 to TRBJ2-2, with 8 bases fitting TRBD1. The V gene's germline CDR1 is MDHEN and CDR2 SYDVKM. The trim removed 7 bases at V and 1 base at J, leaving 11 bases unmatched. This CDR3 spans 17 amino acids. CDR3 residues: CASTDGQGLGNTGELFF. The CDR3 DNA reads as TGTGCCAGCACCGACGGACAGGGTCTAGGGAACACCGGGGAGCTGTTTTTT.

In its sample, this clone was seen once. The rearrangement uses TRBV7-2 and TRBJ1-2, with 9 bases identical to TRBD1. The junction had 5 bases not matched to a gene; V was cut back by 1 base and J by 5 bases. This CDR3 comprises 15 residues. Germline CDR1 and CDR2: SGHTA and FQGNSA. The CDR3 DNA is TGTGCCAGCAGCTTAGAGGGACAGGGCTTGTATGGCTACACCTTC. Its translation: CASSLEGQGLYGYTF. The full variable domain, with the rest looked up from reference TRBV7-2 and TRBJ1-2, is GAGVSQSPSNKVTEKGKDVELRCDPISGHTALYWYRQSLGQGLEFLIYFQGNSAPDKSGLPSDRFSAERTGGSVSTLTIQRTQQEDSAVYLCASSLEGQGLYGYTFGSGTRLTVV.

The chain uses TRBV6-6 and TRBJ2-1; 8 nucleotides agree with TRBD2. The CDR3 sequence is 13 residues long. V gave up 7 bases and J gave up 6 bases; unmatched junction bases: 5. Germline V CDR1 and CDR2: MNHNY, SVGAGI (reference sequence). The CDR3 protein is CASTRGASNEQFF. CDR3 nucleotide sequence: TGTGCCAGCACGCGGGGGGCATCCAATGAGCAGTTCTTC.

The CDR3 loop is CASSPRGGTFYEQYF. Written as DNA, the CDR3 is TGTGCCAGCAGCCCCCGAGGGGGTACATTTTACGAGCAGTACTTC. The J gene is TRBJ2-7, the V gene TRBV7-2, with D maybe TRBD1 (6 bases). Germline CDR1 is SGHTA and CDR2 is FQGNSA. CDR3 size: 15 residues. V was pared by 5 bases and J by 4 bases, with 18 bases between. Variable domain in full (rest from reference TRBV7-2 and TRBJ2-7): GAGVSQSPSNKVTEKGKDVELRCDPISGHTALYWYRQSLGQGLEFLIYFQGNSAPDKSGLPSDRFSAERTGGSVSTLTIQRTQQEDSAVYLCASSPRGGTFYEQYFGPGTRLTVT.

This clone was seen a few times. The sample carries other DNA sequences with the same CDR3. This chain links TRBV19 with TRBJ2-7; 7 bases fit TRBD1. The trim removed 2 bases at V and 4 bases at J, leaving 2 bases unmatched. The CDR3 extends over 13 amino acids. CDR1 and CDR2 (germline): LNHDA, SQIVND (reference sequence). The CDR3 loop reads CASSITGAYEQYF. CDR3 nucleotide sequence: TGTGCCAGTAGTATAACAGGGGCTTACGAGCAGTACTTC.

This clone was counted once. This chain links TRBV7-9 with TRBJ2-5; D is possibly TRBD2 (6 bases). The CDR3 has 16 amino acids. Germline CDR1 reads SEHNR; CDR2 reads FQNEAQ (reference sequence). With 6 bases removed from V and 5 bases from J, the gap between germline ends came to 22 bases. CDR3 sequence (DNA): TGTGCCAGCAGAAACCCTAGGGGCGGGGATCGCGAGACCCAGTACTTC. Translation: CASRNPRGGDRETQYF.